This note documents a single TCR beta chain sequence. Its antigen is not identified. The data were obtained in a study of long-term antiretroviral therapy in people with HIV. Overall study results and limits: Repertoire dominance by clones expanded before ART was seen at all time points.

They ran version v3.0 of the immunoSEQ assay at survey level. Profiling relied on immunoSEQ multiplex PCR, and the TCRdb table lists in-frame clones only, not all of them. The data contain tens of thousands of clones, 80% to 95% of them singletons. V shed 5 bases, J shed 3 bases, and the junction held 1 base outside the gene matches. CDR1 and CDR2 (germline): MNHEY, SVGAGI. CDR3 length: 13 amino acids. The chain combines TRBV6-5 with TRBJ2-4; 7 positions match TRBD2. The sequencing here drew on unsorted PBMCs, taken 4.4 years after starting antiretroviral therapy. The sequence derives from a woman aged 45-60 years with HIV. This CDR3 reads CASSTGGKNIQYF. CDR3 DNA: TGTGCCAGCAGTACGGGAGGCAAAAACATTCAGTACTTC.